What follows is one TCR beta chain and its context. Its specificity is not known. A much larger clone sits a single nucleotide away, making a read error possible. The conserved final phenylalanine or tryptophan is absent from the CDR3, which likely points to a read error. This sample is drawn from a study of response to subunit inactivated influenza vaccine. Study-level results: The authors suggested that every seasonal influenza vaccination recruits few new T cells.

The CDR3 extends over 11 amino acids. Trimming removed 6 bases from V and 8 bases from J, with 13 bases in between. Germline values: CDR1 DFQATT, CDR2 SNEGSKA (reference sequence). In TCRdb, the RT-PCR reads were re-called with MiXCR into one record per CDR3 protein. The sample lists approximately 290,000 distinct CDR3 sequences, roughly 20% occurring once. The starting material was PBMCs from blood, obtained around 22 months after vaccination. The clonotype originates from a man in his fifties or sixties who received an inactivated influenza vaccine. This chain connects TRBV20-1 to TRBJ1-2; D uncertain. CDR3 residues: CSAQVSPGYTS. The CDR3 DNA reads as TGCAGTGCCCAAGTGTCACCGGGCTACACCTCC.